This T cell receptor (beta chain) is drawn from a study of T cells after yellow fever vaccination. Study information: Fractions with few cells were prepared using SMART-Seq v4 Ultra Low Input. Study-level findings and limits: After the booster, over 95% of CD4 and 88% of CD8 primary-response clones were re-detected.

One entry per CDR3 protein results from TCRdb running MiXCR on the 5' RACE reads. The repertoire holds 350,000 or so distinct CDR3 sequences, roughly 8% seen once, with roughly 15% in the top ten. Per germline, CDR1 DFQATT and CDR2 SNEGSKA (reference sequence). The CDR3 sequence is 14 residues long. V lost 1 base, J lost 6 bases, and 3 bases stayed unmatched. Remarks on this clonotype: Its antigen is as yet unknown.

The chain carries TRBV20-1 and TRBJ2-2; 9 bases are shared with TRBD1. This receptor was obtained from a man in his late teens or twenties who received the YFV17D yellow fever vaccine. Here the sequenced sample was PBMCs, taken more than 35 days after the first yellow fever vaccination. The CDR3 region has the DNA TGCAGTGCTAGAGGAACAGGGGGCTCCGGGGAGCTGTTTTTT. Protein product: CSARGTGGSGELFF.